These 9 T cell receptor beta chains came from one sample sequenced in a study of blood T cell repertoires in COVID-19. The assay was immunoSEQ multiplex PCR, and TCRdb's table has in-frame clones only and misses some. In the table there are fewer than 500,000 clones, roughly 89% of which are singletons. Sequenced: peripheral blood. Receptors were obtained from a young woman with acute or convalescent COVID-19.

J is TRBJ1-1 and V is TRBV6-5; 7 bases match TRBD1. Germline V CDR1 and CDR2: MNHEY, SVGAGI. V lost 8 bases, J lost 0 bases, and 9 bases stayed unmatched. This CDR3 is built from 15 residues. DNA for the CDR3: TGTGCCAGCGGCGAGAGACAGGGCTTGAACACTGAAGCTTTCTTT. Translation gives CASGERQGLNTEAFF.

This chain connects TRBV13 to TRBJ2-7; tentative D call: TRBD1 (5 bases). V lost 3 bases to trimming and J lost 3 bases, with 12 bases between them. Germline CDR1 reads PRHDT; CDR2 reads FYEKMQ (reference sequence). The length of the CDR3 is 14 residues. The CDR3 loop reads CASSFPGRGYEQYF. The CDR3 DNA sequence: TGTGCCAGCAGCTTCCCCGGAAGGGGCTACGAGCAGTACTTC.

The chain recombines TRBV18 with TRBJ1-2; 10 bases match TRBD1. This CDR3 contains 16 residues. The J segment lost 6 bases and the V segment lost 2 bases, leaving 9 bases of the junction unmatched. From germline, CDR1 is KGHSH and CDR2 LQKENI. The CDR3 region is CASSPRSGQGRDGYTF. As DNA, the CDR3 is TGTGCCAGCTCACCAAGGTCGGGACAGGGGAGAGATGGCTACACCTTC.

The chain links TRBV3-1 (or the pseudogene TRBV3-2) to TRBJ2-4; no clear D gene. Germline CDR1 reads LGHDT; CDR2 reads YNNKEL (reference sequence). The CDR3 is 18 amino acids. Trimming cost V 0 bases and J 0 bases, with 15 bases left between them. CDR3 sequence reads: CASSQETVKNRAKNIQYF. DNA of the CDR3: TGTGCCAGCAGCCAAGAAACGGTAAAAAACCGAGCCAAAAACATTCAGTACTTC.

The chain employs TRBV3-1 (or the pseudogene TRBV3-2) and TRBJ2-7, with 7 bases that match TRBD1. Germline CDR1 is LGHDT and CDR2 is YNNKEL (reference sequence). This CDR3 spans 14 amino acids. V lost 5 bases, J lost 6 bases, and 10 bases stayed unmatched. The chain's CDR3 is CASSTFTGTAEQYF. In nucleotides, the CDR3 is TGTGCCAGCAGCACCTTCACCGGGACAGCCGAGCAGTACTTC.

This clone has a single count. CDR3 coding DNA: TGTGCCACCAGCAGAGATGCGTTGACTAGCGGGAAACCCTACGAGCAGTACTTC. The encoded protein is CATSRDALTSGKPYEQYF. J is TRBJ2-7 and V is TRBV15; 11 positions agree with TRBD2. Germline V gene sequence: CDR1 LNHNV, CDR2 YYDKDF (reference sequence). This CDR3 comprises 18 residues. Trimming at V came to 0 bases and at J to 2 bases, leaving 9 bases not matched to a gene. Using reference TRBV15 and TRBJ2-7 for the parts outside the CDR3, the full variable domain is DAMVIQNPRYQVTQFGKPVTLSCSQTLNHNVMYWYQQKSSQAPKLLFHYYDKDFNNEADTPDNFQSRRPNTSFCFLDIRSPGLGDTAMYLCATSRDALTSGKPYEQYFGPGTRLTVT.

The CDR3 coding sequence is TGTGCCAGCAGCCAATTCTCCCGGGGGGCCGCGCAGTATTTT. Encoded protein: CASSQFSRGAAQYF. The rearrangement links TRBV14 to TRBJ2-3, with a tentative D call TRBD2 (7 bases). Per germline, CDR1 SGHDN and CDR2 FVKESK. This CDR3 has 14 amino acids. Trimming removed 2 bases at V and 10 bases at J, with 16 bases between.

The V and J genes are TRBV29-1 and TRBJ2-1; 7 nucleotides agree with TRBD1. Germline CDR1 is SQVTM and CDR2 is ANQGSEA. The CDR3 is 12 residues long. Unmatched junction bases numbered 4, after V lost 7 bases and J lost 4 bases. CDR3 DNA: TGCAGCGCGGGACAGACGTACAATGAGCAGTTCTTC. Protein: CSAGQTYNEQFF.

This clone was picked up one time. The chain carries TRBV4-1 and TRBJ1-2; TRBD1 is a possible D gene (6 bases). Trimming took 3 bases from V and 6 from J, leaving 8 bases between them. Germline V gene sequence: CDR1 MGHRA, CDR2 YSYEKL. The CDR3 loop spans 12 amino acids. The CDR3 coding sequence is TGCGCCAGCAGCCAGGGGGCGGATGGCTACACCTTC. Amino acid sequence: CASSQGADGYTF.